This passage covers 29 T cell receptor beta chains from one sample sequenced in a study of blood T cell repertoires in COVID-19 (dated by TCRdb to 2020 to 2021). Library construction relied on the immunoSEQ multiplex PCR assay. Not all clones reach the TCRdb copy of this immuneACCESS table, which keeps in-frame sequences only. Checked studies attribute under half of the gap to unresolved V genes and leave the rest unexplained. Counted in this sample were fewer than 250,000 clones; about nine tenths of them appeared once. The top ten constitute about 6% of the sample. The sequenced sample consisted of peripheral blood. These receptors all stem from a man between 60 and 75 years old who had recovered from COVID-19.

The chain is built from TRBV18 and TRBJ1-6; D unclear. The V end lost 3 bases, the J end lost 7 bases, and 16 bases lay between the germline ends. The CDR3 is made up of 16 amino acids. Germline V gene lookup returns CDR1 KGHSH and CDR2 LQKENI. The CDR3 DNA reads as TGTGCCAGCTCACCGGCCCAGTTGAATGAAAATTCACCCCTCCACTTT. The encoded protein is CASSPAQLNENSPLHF.

The chain links TRBV6-6 to TRBJ1-5; a weak D match, TRBD1 (5 bases). This CDR3 spans 13 amino acids. Germline values: CDR1 MNHNY, CDR2 SVGAGI (reference sequence). Between the trimmed V and J ends, which lost 4 bases and 6 bases, there was a span of 10 bases. The CDR3 region has the DNA TGTGCCAGCAGTTCCTGGGGGGGTCAGCCCCAGCATTTT. Translation gives CASSSWGGQPQHF.

The chain employs TRBV19 and TRBJ1-1, with D hard to call. V shed 0 bases and J shed 12 bases, with 14 bases lying between them. Germline V gene sequence: CDR1 LNHDA, CDR2 SQIVND (reference sequence). CDR3 length equals 13 residues. CDR3 DNA sequence: TGTGCCAGTAGTATAGAGGGCTCTTCGGTGACTTTCTTT. Translating gives CASSIEGSSVTFF.

The rearrangement links TRBV3-1 (or the pseudogene TRBV3-2) to TRBJ2-7; TRBD2 matches 11 bases. The germline CDR1 and CDR2 sequences are LGHDT and YNNKEL (reference sequence). The V and J ends lost 6 bases and 2 bases, in that order; junction bases with no gene match: 9. This CDR3 comprises 16 residues. For the CDR3, the DNA is TGTGCCAGCAGGCGAACTAGCGGGGGCCGAGCCTACGAGCAGTACTTC. Protein product: CASRRTSGGRAYEQYF.

The chain combines TRBV28 with TRBJ2-1; D uncertain. This CDR3 has 17 residues. CDR1 MDHEN and CDR2 SYDVKM come from the germline V gene. Trimming removed 6 bases from V and 0 bases from J, with 18 bases in between. Written as DNA, the CDR3 is TGTGCCAGCAGCCTCGTTCTGAGCCTGAGCTCCTACAATGAGCAGTTCTTC. This gives the protein CASSLVLSLSSYNEQFF.

The CDR3 DNA reads as TGTGCCAGCAGTTACGTGGGGACTAGCGGGTACGAGCAGTACTTC. Amino acid sequence: CASSYVGTSGYEQYF. The J gene is TRBJ2-7, the V gene TRBV6-5, with 12 bases aligning to TRBD2. The CDR3 covers 15 residues. Looked up from germline, CDR1 is MNHEY and CDR2 is SVGAGI. Unmatched junction bases numbered 3, after V lost 2 bases and J lost 4 bases.

This chain uses TRBV4-2 with TRBJ1-4; 9 nucleotides line up with TRBD1. Germline V gene sequence: CDR1 LGHNA, CDR2 YNFKEQ. V lost 0 bases and J lost 8; bases outside the gene matches: 13. This CDR3 is 18 amino acids long. The CDR3 region is CASSQDGGDRAGGEKLFF. CDR3 DNA sequence: TGTGCCAGCAGCCAAGATGGGGGGGACAGGGCCGGAGGGGAAAAACTGTTTTTT.

This chain joins TRBV4-2 and TRBJ2-2; 8 bases are a match to TRBD2. Germline V gene lookup returns CDR1 LGHNA and CDR2 YNFKEQ. The V and J ends lost 0 bases and 4 bases, in that order; junction bases with no gene match: 7. The CDR3 contains 17 residues. The CDR3 reads CASSQDGAGASTGELFF. In DNA, the CDR3 is TGTGCCAGCAGCCAAGATGGAGCGGGAGCTTCCACCGGGGAGCTGTTTTTT.

This clone occurred a few times. The chain carries TRBV28 and TRBJ2-7, with TRBD1 as a possible D gene (6 bases). Germline assignment: CDR1 MDHEN and CDR2 SYDVKM. The ends were cut back, 5 bases at V and 2 bases at J, with 16 bases in the middle. The CDR3 has 15 amino acids. The CDR3 loop reads CASSKAGTSAYEQYF. In DNA form, the CDR3 reads TGTGCCAGCAGTAAAGCCGGGACATCAGCCTACGAGCAGTACTTC. Based on the CDR3 plus reference TRBV28 and TRBJ2-7, the full variable domain is DVKVTQSSRYLVKRTGEKVFLECVQDMDHENMFWYRQDPGLGLRLIYFSYDVKMKEKGDIPEGYSVSREKKERFSLILESASTNQTSMYLCASSKAGTSAYEQYFGPGTRLTVT.

The gene calls are TRBV19 and TRBJ2-1, with TRBD1 matching 7 bases. Germline V lookup: CDR1 LNHDA, CDR2 SQIVND (reference sequence). After removal of 5 bases from V and 8 bases from J, the junction contained 9 bases not matched to a gene. The CDR3 extends over 14 amino acids. This chain's CDR3 is CASSPGDSLDEQFF. The CDR3 bases are TGTGCCAGTAGTCCTGGGGACAGCCTAGATGAGCAGTTCTTC.

This clone was found a few times. This chain joins TRBV19 and TRBJ1-5; no clear D. The CDR3 runs 14 residues. V was trimmed by 8 bases and J by 4 bases, leaving 15 bases between them. Germline CDR1 is LNHDA and CDR2 is SQIVND (reference sequence). The CDR3 protein is CASGYTGSNQPQHF. CDR3 coding DNA: TGTGCCAGTGGATACACCGGGTCTAATCAGCCCCAGCATTTT.

The V and J genes are TRBV30 and TRBJ2-7, with a tentative D call TRBD2 (5 bases). The CDR3 extends over 14 amino acids. CDR1 and CDR2 (germline): GTSNPN, SVGIG (reference sequence). Trimming took 3 bases from V and 5 from J, leaving 17 bases between them. CDR3 protein: CAWRSGLESHEQYF. The CDR3 nucleotides are TGTGCCTGGAGGAGCGGATTAGAGTCCCACGAGCAGTACTTC.

The V call is TRBV18, the J call TRBJ2-1, with D perhaps matching TRBD2 (5 bases). The germline V gene has CDR1 KGHSH and CDR2 LQKENI. Deletions cut 7 bases from V and 0 bases from J, with 16 bases between. The CDR3 is 16 residues long. CDR3 loop: CASFSEAFSSYNEQFF. The DNA of the CDR3 is TGTGCCAGCTTCTCGGAGGCCTTTAGCTCCTACAATGAGCAGTTCTTC.

The genes are TRBV7-3 and TRBJ2-1; TRBD1 agrees at 9 bases. In germline, CDR1 is SGHTA, CDR2 FQGTGA. CDR3 size: 15 residues. V was clipped by 6 bases and J by 6 bases; unmatched bases: 9. CDR3 loop: CASSLDRGGSNEQFF. In DNA, the CDR3 is TGTGCCAGCAGTCTCGACAGGGGGGGATCCAATGAGCAGTTCTTC.

This chain joins TRBV12-5 and TRBJ1-2; TRBD1 aligns across 8 bases. The CDR3 has 13 amino acids. Germline assignment: CDR1 LGHNT and CDR2 FRNRAP. With 6 bases clipped from V and 6 bases from J, the junction kept 6 bases outside the gene matches. CDR3 region: CASGRTGSDGYTF. In nucleotides, the CDR3 is TGTGCTAGTGGCCGGACAGGGAGTGATGGCTACACCTTC.

This chain uses TRBV7-2 with TRBJ2-7, with 11 positions matching TRBD2. V was pared by 4 bases and J by 3 bases, with 5 bases of the junction left unmatched. The CDR3 totals 15 residues. Germline values: CDR1 SGHTA, CDR2 FQGNSA. CDR3 DNA sequence: TGTGCCAGCAGCTCAACTAGCGGGAGTAACTACGAGCAGTACTTC. It yields the protein CASSSTSGSNYEQYF.

This chain joins TRBV7-2 and TRBJ1-3; no firm D call. Germline lookup yields CDR1 SGHTA and CDR2 FQGNSA. V lost 2 bases to trimming and J lost 8 bases, with 7 bases between them. There are 12 residues in the CDR3. CDR3 amino acids: CASSLQGDTIYF. CDR3 nucleotides: TGTGCCAGCAGCTTACAAGGAGACACCATATATTTT.

The CDR3 DNA is TGTGCCAGCTCACCCCGACTAGCGGGAGATTATGAGCAGTTCTTC. This translates into CASSPRLAGDYEQFF. This chain connects TRBV18 to TRBJ2-1, with 12 bases aligning to TRBD2. The germline V gene has CDR1 KGHSH and CDR2 LQKENI. J gave up 8 bases and V 3 bases, and 5 bases lay outside the gene matches. The CDR3 runs to 15 residues.

The V gene is TRBV4-1, the J gene TRBJ1-2, with D possibly TRBD1 on 6 matching bases. The CDR3 spans 15 residues. The germline V gene encodes CDR1 MGHRA and CDR2 YSYEKL. V was shortened by 4 bases and J by 8 bases, with 20 bases between the two germline ends. The CDR3 DNA reads TGCGCCAGCAGCCTTCTGGAACCGGGCCAGGGGGGCTACACCTTC. It translates to CASSLLEPGQGGYTF.

The genes are TRBV5-8 and TRBJ1-6; D is ambiguous. The CDR3 extends over 15 amino acids. Germline CDR1 is SGHTS and CDR2 is YDEGEE. Trimming cost V 2 bases and J 9 bases, with 15 bases left between them. CDR3 amino acids: CASSLRSLAGSPLHF. For the CDR3, the DNA is TGTGCCAGCAGCTTACGCAGTCTAGCTGGTTCACCCCTCCACTTT.

The chain employs TRBV19 and TRBJ2-2; 9 nucleotides agree with TRBD2. Trimming cost V 0 bases and J 4 bases; bases outside gene matches: 12. The germline CDR1 and CDR2 sequences are LNHDA and SQIVND (reference sequence). The CDR3 contains 19 residues. The CDR3 loop reads CASSIDLASGNLFTGELFF. CDR3 nucleotides: TGTGCCAGTAGTATAGATCTTGCTAGCGGGAATCTCTTCACCGGGGAGCTGTTTTTT.

The V call is TRBV20-1, the J call TRBJ1-2, with a weak D call TRBD1 (5 bases). The germline CDR1 and CDR2 sequences are DFQATT and SNEGSKA (reference sequence). The CDR3 has 11 amino acids. Between the trimmed V and J ends, which lost 3 bases and 8 bases, there was a span of 10 bases. The CDR3 loop is CSAREGKGYTF. DNA of the CDR3: TGCAGTGCTAGGGAGGGGAAGGGCTACACCTTC.

This sequence joins TRBV7-2 and TRBJ1-1, with 7 bases aligning to TRBD1. V trimming: 5 bases; J trimming: 3 bases; junction bases outside the gene matches: 12. The CDR3 has 16 residues. In germline, CDR1 is SGHTA, CDR2 FQGNSA. The CDR3 region is CASSRLKGAIYTEAFF. The CDR3 nucleotides are TGTGCCAGCAGCAGATTAAAGGGGGCCATTTACACTGAAGCTTTCTTT.

On this clone itself: One junction end does not reproduce the germline sequence, and a read error may be involved. This rearrangement joins TRBV10-3 to TRBJ2-7; a possible D gene is TRBD2 (6 bases). The CDR3 has 13 residues. Per germline, CDR1 ENHRY and CDR2 SYGVKD. The CDR3: CAIRESGGDEQYF. CDR3 nucleotide sequence: TGTGCCATCCGTGAAAGTGGAGGGGACGAGCAGTACTTC.

This clone has just a few counts. The V gene is TRBV7-3, the J gene TRBJ2-1; 7 bases line up with TRBD2. Germline CDR1 is SGHTA and CDR2 is FQGTGA. Trimming at V came to 1 base and at J to 10 bases, leaving 10 bases not matched to a gene. The CDR3 is made up of 15 amino acids. Here the CDR3 reads CASSLMTSRASEQFF. CDR3 sequence (DNA): TGTGCCAGCAGCTTAATGACTAGCCGGGCCTCGGAGCAGTTCTTC.

The J gene is TRBJ2-2, the V gene TRBV18; possibly TRBD1 for D (6 bases). The V end was cut by 6 bases, the J end by 4 bases, with 15 bases between. The CDR3 length is 15 residues. Germline V gives CDR1 KGHSH, CDR2 LQKENI. CDR3 residues: CASSRTVGPTGELFF. The CDR3 DNA follows: TGTGCCAGCTCGAGGACAGTGGGGCCCACCGGGGAGCTGTTTTTT.

J is TRBJ1-5 and V is TRBV5-6; 9 bases align to TRBD1. This CDR3 has 15 residues. The germline V gene has CDR1 SGHDT and CDR2 YYEEEE. Germline trimming cut 4 bases from V and 4 bases from J; bases unmatched to any gene: 6. The CDR3: CASSELGQGNQPQHF. The DNA of the CDR3 is TGTGCCAGCAGCGAACTGGGACAGGGTAATCAGCCCCAGCATTTT. The variable domain in full, completed from reference TRBV5-6 and TRBJ1-5, reads DAGVTQSPTHLIKTRGQQVTLRCSPKSGHDTVSWYQQALGQGPQFIFQYYEEEERQRGNFPDRFSGHQFPNYSSELNVNALLLGDSALYLCASSELGQGNQPQHFGDGTRLSIL.

The CDR3 DNA follows: TGTGCCAGCAGCTTAAAGGGGAAGGGGGTGAGTAGCAATCAGCCCCAGCATTTT. Translated, it gives CASSLKGKGVSSNQPQHF. The chain has TRBV7-2 and TRBJ1-5, with D possibly matching TRBD1 (6 bases). Per germline, CDR1 SGHTA and CDR2 FQGNSA. V shed 2 bases and J shed 0 bases, with 17 bases lying between them. The CDR3 loop spans 18 amino acids.

This chain uses TRBV19 with TRBJ2-3; the D gene is possibly TRBD1 (6 bases). This CDR3 comprises 16 residues. Germline-derived CDR1 and CDR2 are LNHDA and SQIVND (reference sequence). V was pared by 5 bases and J by 0 bases, with 15 bases between. CDR3: CASSFPTGFSTDTQYF. CDR3 DNA sequence: TGTGCCAGTAGTTTCCCGACAGGTTTTAGCACAGATACGCAGTATTTT. Full variable domain (missing parts from reference TRBV19 and TRBJ2-3): DGGITQSPKYLFRKEGQNVTLSCEQNLNHDAMYWYRQDPGQGLRLIYYSQIVNDFQKGDIAEGYSVSREKKESFPLTVTSAQKNPTAFYLCASSFPTGFSTDTQYFGPGTRLTVL.